The clone carrying this TCR beta chain has at least ten counts. Antigen: not known. TCRdb recomputed calls from the 5' RACE reads with MiXCR, one row per CDR3 protein. The sample lists 700,000 or so distinct CDR3 sequences; 8.6% were seen once. The CDR3 totals 14 residues. Trimming took 4 bases from V and 3 from J, leaving 11 bases between them. Germline loops: CDR1 SGHDT, CDR2 YYEEEE. The data derive from a study of identical twins. Broader study findings: The authors noted that invariant MAIT and iNKT cells could partly confound zero-insertion analyses. Out-of-frame beta sequences exhibited a weaker degree of excess twin sharing. Twin-shared out-of-frame alpha sequences showed excess low generation probability.

These sequences were also reported in another study, on yellow fever vaccine responses in identical twins. That work contributes: Reportedly, twins' vaccine T cell responses looked partly convergent and partly personalized.

The chain uses TRBV5-6 and TRBJ2-1, with D possibly TRBD1 on 6 matching bases. The TCR comes from a woman under 30 in good health. Sequencing was done on a sample of PBMCs. The CDR3 spells CASSHVDSYNEQFF. The CDR3 DNA follows: TGTGCCAGCAGCCATGTGGACAGCTACAATGAGCAGTTCTTC.